These T cell receptor beta chains were read from a single sample in a study of blood T cell repertoires in COVID-19. Sequenced by immunoSEQ multiplex PCR; TCRdb stores in-frame clones only, minus some. The table lists over 300,000 clones, roughly 90% of them singletons, with around 0.95% in the top ten. Sequenced input: PBMCs or T cells enriched from blood (not recorded which). The source of these receptors is a woman aged 25 to 39 with acute COVID-19. CDR3s include the opening cysteine and the closing phenylalanine or tryptophan. The D gene is left open where the match is weak. Size tells how often a clone was seen (once, few, many) or the class of an expanded clone, and some rows leave it out.

V gene	D gene	clone size	J gene	CDR3 protein	CDR3 DNA
TRBV7-9	.	.	TRBJ2-1	CASSSGPWLVF	TGTGCCAGCAGCTCGGGTCCCTGGTTGGTCTTC
TRBV5-1	TRBD1	.	TRBJ1-1	CASSTPGQGNTEAFF	TGCGCCAGCAGCACACCGGGACAGGGGAACACTGAAGCTTTCTTT
TRBV9	TRBD1	few	TRBJ1-3	CASSASGGSGNTIYF	TGTGCCAGCAGCGCTTCAGGGGGCTCTGGAAACACCATATATTTT
TRBV24-1	.	.	TRBJ1-1	CATSATGNTEAFF	TGTGCCACCAGTGCGACAGGGAACACTGAAGCTTTCTTT
TRBV2	.	once	TRBJ1-2	CASSAYIAGTRIYGYTF	TGTGCCAGCAGTGCATATATAGCCGGGACACGGATATATGGCTACACCTTC
TRBV29-1	TRBD1	few	TRBJ1-2	CSVGLSTGVNGYTF	TGCAGCGTTGGCCTGTCGACAGGGGTCAATGGCTACACCTTC
TRBV9	.	.	TRBJ1-1	CASSVRGKTEAFF	TGTGCCAGCAGCGTCCGGGGTAAGACTGAAGCTTTCTTT
TRBV7-3	TRBD1	.	TRBJ2-5	CASSFHPKTGSGETQYF	TGTGCCAGCAGCTTTCACCCCAAGACAGGGTCTGGGGAGACCCAGTACTTC
TRBV19	.	once	TRBJ1-5	CASSIPDLRIQPQHF	TGTGCCAGTAGTATCCCCGACTTGAGGATTCAGCCCCAGCATTTT
TRBV5-6	.	once	TRBJ1-2	CASSSAGAYGYTF	TGTGCCAGCAGCTCGGCAGGGGCCTATGGCTACACCTTC
TRBV7-9	.	.	TRBJ1-2	CASSLNQFYGYTF	TGTGCCAGCAGCTTAAATCAGTTCTATGGCTACACCTTC
TRBV6-5	.	.	TRBJ2-3	CASSSQTAGLDTQYF	TGTGCCAGCTCCTCCCAAACGGCAGGGCTGGATACGCAGTATTTT
TRBV6-6	.	.	TRBJ2-6	CASTQGSGANVLTF	TGTGCCAGCACCCAGGGCTCTGGGGCCAACGTCCTGACTTTC
TRBV5-1	TRBD2	.	TRBJ2-3	CASSLAPGGGGSDTQYF	TGCGCCAGCAGCTTGGCCCCTGGCGGGGGTGGTTCAGATACGCAGTATTTT
TRBV19	.	.	TRBJ1-5	CASSPGLYSNQPQHF	TGTGCCAGTAGCCCCGGACTTTATAGCAATCAGCCCCAGCATTTT
TRBV6-5	.	.	TRBJ1-5	CASGQYQPQHF	TGTGCCAGTGGACAGTATCAGCCCCAGCATTTT
TRBV5-1	.	.	TRBJ2-2	CASSPTATSNTGELFF	TGCGCCAGCAGCCCGACAGCAACATCGAACACCGGGGAGCTGTTTTTT
TRBV6-5	TRBD1	.	TRBJ1-1	CASSPRGTGTEAFF	TGTGCCAGCAGCCCCAGGGGGACCGGCACTGAAGCTTTCTTT
TRBV19	TRBD1	.	TRBJ1-1	CASSIITGGYKRAFF	TGTGCCAGTAGTATAATAACAGGGGGCTATAAAAGGGCTTTCTTT
TRBV15	.	.	TRBJ1-4	CATSRREQGNEKLFF	TGTGCCACCAGCAGACGGGAACAGGGCAATGAAAAACTGTTTTTT
TRBV4-1	TRBD1	.	TRBJ2-7	CASSQEDRGTYEQYF	TGCGCCAGCAGCCAAGAAGACAGGGGGACCTACGAGCAGTACTTC
TRBV7-9	.	.	TRBJ1-6	CASRARAYNSPLHF	TGTGCGAGCAGGGCACGGGCCTATAATTCACCCCTCCACTTT
TRBV27	.	.	TRBJ1-1	CASSLRGLNTEAFF	TGTGCCAGCAGTTTGCGGGGATTGAACACTGAAGCTTTCTTT
TRBV24-1	TRBD1	.	TRBJ1-2	CATSAGQGGGYTF	TGTGCCACCAGTGCGGGACAGGGGGGTGGCTACACCTTC
TRBV11-2	TRBD2	.	TRBJ2-7	CASSLIRGGRSREQYF	TGTGCCAGCAGCTTAATTCGGGGGGGCCGGAGTAGGGAGCAGTACTTC
TRBV30	TRBD2	.	TRBJ2-2	CAWRRLADYTGELFF	TGTGCCTGGAGACGACTAGCGGATTACACCGGGGAGCTGTTTTTT
TRBV5-1	.	.	TRBJ2-1	CASGLGGPYNEQFF	TGCGCCAGCGGACTGGGGGGGCCCTACAATGAGCAGTTCTTC
TRBV6-1	TRBD1	once	TRBJ1-5	CASSEWTGSANQPQHF	TGTGCCAGCAGTGAATGGACAGGGTCGGCCAATCAGCCCCAGCATTTT
TRBV3-1/TRBV3-2	.	once	TRBJ1-2	CASSQDSGGSLYGYTF	TGTGCCAGCAGCCAAGACAGCGGGGGGTCTCTATATGGCTACACCTTC
TRBV5-1	TRBD1	.	TRBJ1-6	CASSTGTGDFYNSPLHF	TGCGCCAGCAGCACCGGGACAGGGGATTTTTATAATTCACCCCTCCACTTT
TRBV5-1	TRBD2	.	TRBJ2-5	CASSLVGGERRETQYF	TGCGCCAGCAGCTTGGTCGGGGGGGAAAGGCGAGAGACCCAGTACTTC
TRBV7-9	.	.	TRBJ1-4	CASSLTGNEKLFF	TGTGCCAGCAGCTTAACAGGGAATGAAAAACTGTTTTTT
TRBV18	TRBD2	once	TRBJ2-1	CASSLTSGGYNEQFF	TGTGCCAGCTCACTCACTAGCGGGGGGTACAATGAGCAGTTCTTC
TRBV7-9	TRBD2	.	TRBJ2-1	CASSQRWTSGGINEQFF	TGTGCCAGCAGCCAGCGCTGGACTAGCGGGGGGATTAATGAGCAGTTCTTC
TRBV24-1	.	.	TRBJ2-7	CATSDRRGTPPYEQYF	TGTGCCACCAGTGATCGAAGGGGGACCCCACCTTACGAGCAGTACTTC
TRBV9	TRBD1	.	TRBJ1-3	CASSHGTAGNTIYF	TGTGCCAGCAGCCACGGGACAGCCGGAAACACCATATATTTT
TRBV12-5	.	.	TRBJ1-5	CASGLNQPQHF	TGTGCTAGTGGCCTCAATCAGCCCCAGCATTTT
TRBV29-1	TRBD2	few	TRBJ2-2	CSALGRGAGGTGELFF	TGCAGCGCACTGGGGCGGGGAGCGGGGGGTACCGGGGAGCTGTTTTTT
TRBV3-1/TRBV3-2	TRBD1	.	TRBJ1-5	CASSAAGQGTPNQPQHF	TGTGCCAGCTCCGCAGCTGGACAGGGGACCCCCAATCAGCCCCAGCATTTT
TRBV28	.	.	TRBJ2-7	CASSAGEREQYF	TGTGCCAGCAGTGCTGGGGAGCGGGAGCAGTACTTC
TRBV5-1	TRBD1	.	TRBJ2-7	CASSLGDSLTEQYF	TGCGCCAGCAGCCTGGGGGACAGTCTAACGGAGCAGTACTTC